At least ten counts were recorded for the clone carrying this T cell receptor beta chain. The antigen remains undetermined. Amplified regions were TCR beta CDR3 sequences from RNA transcripts. Carried out on the TCR CDR3, a first-round RT-PCR used the HTBI primer set. A single record per CDR3 protein comes from TCRdb applying MiXCR to the multiplex PCR reads. Of 300,000 to 350,000 distinct CDR3 sequences listed, approximately 17% are singletons. The data are from a study of T cells in Graves' hyperthyroidism and ophthalmopathy. About the study: Peripheral blood was acquired at first diagnosis, ahead of any therapy whatsoever. Regarding the study as a whole: Blood also showed most of the thyroid clonotypes that were expanded above 0.001.

Trimming cost V 8 bases and J 8 bases, with 13 bases left between them. The CDR3 covers 11 residues. Germline V lookup: CDR1 DFQATT, CDR2 SNEGSKA (reference sequence). The sequence derives from a man under 40 with Graves' hyperthyroidism. The chain recombines TRBV20-1 with TRBJ2-1, with a weak D call TRBD2 (5 bases). Specimen: blood. CDR3 nucleotides: TGCAGTCTGGGAGTAGGTGATGAGCAGTTCTTC. It encodes CSLGVGDEQFF.